Below, 30 T cell receptor beta chains from the same sample are listed, as sequenced in a study of blood T cells in healthy people across ages. PCR was performed a second time for about 7 to 11 cycles using a sample-barcoded 5' primer and a J-beta primer mix. Via MiXCR, TCRdb re-called the 5' RACE reads, giving one row per CDR3 protein. The data show about a million distinct CDR3 sequences, 30% to 40% seen once. Sequences were obtained from blood. The receptors derive from a man younger than 35 in good health.

This CDR3 reads CSARDPGLRIDTQYF. CDR3 bases: TGCAGTGCTAGAGACCCGGGACTGAGAATTGATACGCAGTATTTT. This chain links TRBV20-1 with TRBJ2-3; D possibly corresponds to TRBD2 (6 bases). The CDR3 extends over 15 amino acids. With 0 bases removed from V and 6 bases from J, the gap between germline ends came to 16 bases. CDR1 is DFQATT and CDR2 is SNEGSKA in the germline V gene (reference sequence).

The rearrangement joins TRBV29-1 to TRBJ1-2; D gene ambiguous. The germline V gene has CDR1 SQVTM and CDR2 ANQGSEA. Trimming pared 4 bases from V and 3 bases from J, leaving 9 bases between. The CDR3 is 12 residues long. CDR3: CSVVSGDYGYTF. As DNA, the CDR3 is TGCAGCGTTGTTTCCGGGGACTATGGCTACACCTTC.

This clonotype has a handful of counts. This sequence joins TRBV9 and TRBJ2-1; D is perhaps TRBD1 (6 bases). Trimming removed 4 bases from V and 10 bases from J, with 12 bases in between. Germline CDR1 and CDR2: SGDLS and YYNGEE. The length of the CDR3 is 12 residues. CDR3 DNA: TGTGCCAGCAGCCCGGAGAGGGGGGAGCAGTTCTTC. As protein: CASSPERGEQFF.

This chain joins TRBV11-1 and TRBJ2-1; unclear D gene. Trimming cost V 1 base and J 3 bases, with 7 bases left between them. This CDR3 region has 14 residues. CDR1 SGHAT and CDR2 FQDESV come from the germline V gene (reference sequence). CDR3 loop: CASSLEDHYNEQFF. The CDR3 DNA is TGTGCCAGCAGCTTAGAGGACCACTACAATGAGCAGTTCTTC.

There are many counts of this clonotype. The chain joins TRBV7-9 to TRBJ2-3; D is undetermined. V shed 5 bases and J shed 2 bases, with 11 bases lying between them. The CDR3 has 14 amino acids. CDR1 is SEHNR, CDR2 FQNEAQ, per germline (reference sequence). CDR3: CASSPDGFTDTQYF. For the CDR3, the DNA is TGTGCCAGCAGCCCCGACGGTTTCACAGATACGCAGTATTTT.

This clonotype was observed a single time. The chain has TRBV5-1 and TRBJ2-1, with unresolved D. V gave up 1 base and J gave up 8 bases, with 10 bases separating them. This CDR3 is 13 amino acids long. Germline CDR1 is SGHRS and CDR2 is YFSETQ. CDR3 in DNA: TGCGCCAGCAGCTTGAACTTACCCGATGAGCAGTTCTTC. It yields the protein CASSLNLPDEQFF.

Remarks on this clonotype: At one end, the junction sequence differs from germline, possibly due to a read error. The rearrangement joins TRBV7-8 to TRBJ2-2; no firm D call. There are 11 residues in the CDR3. CDR1 and CDR2 from the germline V gene are SGHVS and FQNEAQ. CDR3 nucleotide sequence: TGTACCAGCAGCCTAGAGGGGGAGCTGTTTTTT. Translating gives CTSSLEGELFF.

Comments on this clonotype: One end of the junction does not line up with germline, which may come from a read error. This sequence joins TRBV20-1 and TRBJ1-1; TRBD1 is a possible D gene (6 bases). This CDR3 is 14 amino acids long. CDR1 and CDR2 from the germline V gene are DFQATT and SNEGSKA (reference sequence). This CDR3 is CSTRDWGGGTEAFF. CDR3 DNA: TGCAGTACTAGAGATTGGGGGGGCGGCACTGAAGCTTTCTTT.

The chain couples TRBV4-2 to TRBJ1-1; no definite D call. V was pared by 4 bases and J by 4 bases, with 16 bases between. CDR3 length: 15 amino acids. Germline lookup yields CDR1 LGHNA and CDR2 YNFKEQ. CDR3 in DNA: TGTGCCAGCAGCCGGGTAGAAGTTACGAGCACTGAAGCTTTCTTT. It specifies CASSRVEVTSTEAFF.

This clonotype was picked up a small number of times. V gene TRBV12-3 or TRBV12-4 combines with J gene TRBJ2-1, with 9 bases fitting TRBD2. Unmatched junction bases numbered 7, after V lost 4 bases and J lost 0 bases. The CDR3 length is 17 residues. In DNA, the CDR3 is TGTGCCAGCAGTTCATCAGCGGGGGGTATCTCCTACAATGAGCAGTTCTTC. It codes for CASSSSAGGISYNEQFF.

This clonotype was observed a single time. The V gene is TRBV14, the J gene TRBJ1-6, with 7 nucleotides matching TRBD1. The CDR3 totals 17 residues. V shed 1 base, J shed 8 bases, and the junction held 11 bases outside the gene matches. The germline gives CDR1 SGHDN, CDR2 FVKESK. This CDR3 reads CASSQVVGGRRHSPLHF. CDR3 bases: TGTGCCAGCAGCCAAGTGGTAGGGGGCCGCCGGCATTCACCCCTCCACTTT. Full variable domain (rest looked up from reference TRBV14 and TRBJ1-6): EAGVTQFPSHSVIEKGQTVTLRCDPISGHDNLYWYRRVMGKEIKFLLHFVKESKQDESGMPNNRFLAERTGGTYSTLKVQPAELEDSGVYFCASSQVVGGRRHSPLHFGNGTRLTVT.

This clonotype was counted between two and nine times. This sequence joins TRBV20-1 and TRBJ2-3; tentatively, D is TRBD1 or TRBD2 (6 bases each). The CDR3 is 14 amino acids. Germline CDR1 DFQATT, CDR2 SNEGSKA (reference sequence). V gave up 3 bases and J gave up 2 bases, with 12 bases separating them. CDR3 DNA: TGCAGTGCTAGTGGCGGGACACCCACAGATACGCAGTATTTT. It yields the protein CSASGGTPTDTQYF.

The V gene is TRBV10-3, the J gene TRBJ1-4, with a possible D match to TRBD1 (5 bases). This CDR3 has 14 residues. CDR1 is ENHRY, CDR2 SYGVKD, per germline. V lost 2 bases, J lost 6 bases, and 10 bases lay in between. CDR3 sequence: CAISEGAQDEKLFF. The DNA for the CDR3 is TGTGCCATCAGTGAGGGGGCGCAGGATGAAAAACTGTTTTTT.

This clonotype was seen only a few times. The rearrangement links TRBV20-1 to TRBJ2-1; 10 nucleotides match TRBD2. The CDR3 consists of 15 residues. Losses at the gene ends were 5 bases for V and 9 bases for J; bases not matched to a gene: 13. Per germline, CDR1 DFQATT and CDR2 SNEGSKA (reference sequence). CDR3: CSAQSLAGAVVEQFF. The CDR3, as DNA: TGCAGTGCTCAGTCTCTAGCGGGGGCGGTAGTTGAGCAGTTCTTC.

This clonotype was picked up a small number of times. The rearrangement uses TRBV2 and TRBJ1-2, with 8 bases lining up with TRBD1. CDR1 is SNHLY and CDR2 is FYNNEI in the germline V gene. J lost 4 bases, V lost 3 bases, and 4 bases had no gene match. The CDR3 is 14 amino acids. The CDR3 coding sequence is TGTGCCAGCAGTGATGGGACAGGCGTCTATGGCTACACCTTC. Translating gives CASSDGTGVYGYTF.

The chain is built from TRBV10-3 and TRBJ2-4; D remains ambiguous. This CDR3 is 16 amino acids long. Trimming left V 3 bases short and J 0 bases short, with 12 bases between. Germline V gene data show CDR1 as ENHRY and CDR2 as SYGVKD. DNA for the CDR3: TGTGCCATCAGTGAAAGCCAGGCCGTAGCCAAAAACATTCAGTACTTC. It is translated as CAISESQAVAKNIQYF.

This rearrangement joins TRBV15 to TRBJ1-4; D gene ambiguous. The germline gives CDR1 LNHNV, CDR2 YYDKDF (reference sequence). This CDR3 is built from 16 residues. Deletions cut 0 bases from V and 0 bases from J, with 8 bases between. CDR3 region: CATSRDNVATNEKLFF. The DNA for the CDR3 is TGTGCCACCAGCAGAGATAACGTCGCAACTAATGAAAAACTGTTTTTT.

This clonotype showed up just a few times. This chain connects TRBV5-1 to TRBJ2-1, with 7 bases lining up with TRBD2. Per germline, CDR1 SGHRS and CDR2 YFSETQ. V shed 6 bases, J shed 6 bases, and the junction held 15 bases outside the gene matches. This CDR3 is built from 16 residues. The CDR3 region is CASTLRVLTGGNEQFF. CDR3 in DNA: TGCGCCAGCACCCTTCGGGTCTTGACGGGGGGCAATGAGCAGTTCTTC. The complete variable domain, with remaining parts taken from reference TRBV5-1 and TRBJ2-1, reads KAGVTQTPRYLIKTRGQQVTLSCSPISGHRSVSWYQQTPGQGLQFLFEYFSETQRNKGNFPGRFSGRQFSNSRSEMNVSTLELGDSALYLCASTLRVLTGGNEQFFGPGTRLTVL.

The chain joins TRBV7-2 to TRBJ2-7; TRBD2 might be the D (6 bases). The CDR3 spans 15 residues. Germline CDR1 reads SGHTA; CDR2 reads FQGNSA. V dropped 5 bases and J dropped 2 bases, with 16 bases sitting between them. In nucleotides, the CDR3 is TGTGCCAGCAGCGCTACACGGGGGATGGCCTACGAGCAGTACTTC. It yields the protein CASSATRGMAYEQYF.

This clonotype was seen only a few times. The V and J genes are TRBV6-6 and TRBJ2-7, with unresolved D. This CDR3 has 13 amino acids. The germline gives CDR1 MNHNY, CDR2 SVGAGI (reference sequence). Trimming took 5 bases from V and 4 from J, leaving 12 bases between them. CDR3 sequence: CASSLPFWYEQYF. CDR3 coding DNA: TGTGCCAGCAGTCTCCCTTTTTGGTACGAGCAGTACTTC.

This clonotype was seen more than once but under ten times. The CDR3 DNA reads as TGTGCCAGCAGTGAAGCGCTTTGGGACGAATATGGCTACACCTTC. The encoded protein is CASSEALWDEYGYTF. The chain combines TRBV6-1 with TRBJ1-2; D may be TRBD1 (5 bases). Germline CDR1 MNHNS, CDR2 SASEGT. V was cut by 0 bases and J by 5 bases, with 13 bases left in between. The CDR3 is 15 amino acids.

J is TRBJ2-7 and V is TRBV12-3 or TRBV12-4; maybe TRBD2 (5 bases). The CDR3 totals 15 residues. Trimming stripped 6 bases from V and 0 bases from J, with 15 bases between. CDR3 sequence: CASSRSGFNSYEQYF. The CDR3 DNA reads as TGTGCCAGCAGCCGGAGCGGATTCAACTCCTACGAGCAGTACTTC.

This clonotype was counted between two and nine times. This rearrangement joins TRBV20-1 to TRBJ2-1; D uncertain. There are 11 residues in the CDR3. V lost 1 base and J lost 5, with 3 bases in between. Germline V gene data show CDR1 as DFQATT and CDR2 as SNEGSKA (reference sequence). DNA of the CDR3: TGCAGTGCTAGAGGCCACAATGAGCAGTTCTTC. Protein sequence: CSARGHNEQFF.

This chain links TRBV5-1 with TRBJ2-2; the D is unclear. The V gene lost 4 bases and the J gene lost 4 bases, with 20 bases spanning the gap. CDR1 SGHRS and CDR2 YFSETQ come from the germline V gene. This CDR3 is 17 amino acids long. The CDR3 is CASSLQETDSGTGELFF. DNA for the CDR3: TGCGCCAGCAGCCTACAAGAAACTGACTCAGGCACCGGGGAGCTGTTTTTT.

This clonotype has more than one count but fewer than ten. The chain combines TRBV9 with TRBJ2-3, with 8 nucleotides matching TRBD2. From germline, CDR1 is SGDLS and CDR2 YYNGEE. The J segment lost 3 bases and the V segment lost 7 bases, leaving 7 bases of the junction unmatched. The CDR3 spans 14 residues. This chain's CDR3 is CASALAGLTDTQYF. The CDR3 nucleotides are TGTGCCAGCGCCTTAGCGGGGTTAACAGATACGCAGTATTTT.

The V and J genes are TRBV7-9 and TRBJ2-7; TRBD2 aligns across 10 bases. The germline V gene encodes CDR1 SEHNR and CDR2 FQNEAQ (reference sequence). The CDR3 has 17 amino acids. The V and J ends lost 4 bases and 6 bases, in that order; junction bases with no gene match: 15. The CDR3 DNA is TGTGCCAGCAGCTCCAGATTAGCGGGGGGTGTAACTTGCGAGCAGTACTTC. It specifies CASSSRLAGGVTCEQYF. The full variable domain, in which reference TRBV7-9 and TRBJ2-7 provide the parts outside the CDR3, is DTGVSQNPRHKITKRGQNVTFRCDPISEHNRLYWYRQTLGQGPEFLTYFQNEAQLEKSRLLSDRFSAERPKGSFSTLEIQRTEQGDSAMYLCASSSRLAGGVTCEQYFGPGTRLTVT.

This clonotype came up a few times. This sequence joins TRBV6-5 and TRBJ1-2; 7 bases map to TRBD1. The CDR3 runs 18 residues. Germline V CDR1 and CDR2: MNHEY, SVGAGI. V shed 4 bases, J shed 4 bases, and the junction held 18 bases outside the gene matches. CDR3 region: CASSSVPGTDKPFYGYTF. In DNA form, the CDR3 reads TGTGCCAGCAGTTCCGTTCCCGGGACAGATAAGCCCTTCTATGGCTACACCTTC.

This clonotype has only a few counts. This chain connects TRBV4-2 to TRBJ1-5, with 8 bases aligning to TRBD1. This CDR3 comprises 15 residues. The germline V gene encodes CDR1 LGHNA and CDR2 YNFKEQ. Trimming cost V 3 bases and J 6 bases; bases outside gene matches: 7. The CDR3 here is CASSHPGQGIQPQHF. The CDR3 bases are TGTGCCAGCAGCCATCCTGGACAGGGTATTCAGCCCCAGCATTTT.

Worth noting for this clonotype: A much larger clone lies one base from this, so it may be a read error. The V and J genes are TRBV20-1 and TRBJ2-1, with 9 bases fitting TRBD1. The CDR3 totals 15 residues. CDR1 and CDR2 from the germline V gene are DFQATT and SNEGSKA (reference sequence). The chain's CDR3 is CSALIWDRAYKEQFF. CDR3 DNA: TGCAGTGCTCTCATCTGGGACAGGGCATACAAAGAGCAGTTCTTC.

This rearrangement joins TRBV4-2 to TRBJ1-1, with D perhaps matching TRBD1 (6 bases). Germline CDR1 reads LGHNA; CDR2 reads YNFKEQ. The CDR3 runs 18 residues. V shed 3 bases and J shed 0 bases, with 20 bases lying between them. This CDR3 reads CASSQLYGGGDMNTEAFF. Written as DNA, the CDR3 is TGTGCCAGCAGCCAGTTGTATGGGGGGGGCGACATGAACACTGAAGCTTTCTTT.